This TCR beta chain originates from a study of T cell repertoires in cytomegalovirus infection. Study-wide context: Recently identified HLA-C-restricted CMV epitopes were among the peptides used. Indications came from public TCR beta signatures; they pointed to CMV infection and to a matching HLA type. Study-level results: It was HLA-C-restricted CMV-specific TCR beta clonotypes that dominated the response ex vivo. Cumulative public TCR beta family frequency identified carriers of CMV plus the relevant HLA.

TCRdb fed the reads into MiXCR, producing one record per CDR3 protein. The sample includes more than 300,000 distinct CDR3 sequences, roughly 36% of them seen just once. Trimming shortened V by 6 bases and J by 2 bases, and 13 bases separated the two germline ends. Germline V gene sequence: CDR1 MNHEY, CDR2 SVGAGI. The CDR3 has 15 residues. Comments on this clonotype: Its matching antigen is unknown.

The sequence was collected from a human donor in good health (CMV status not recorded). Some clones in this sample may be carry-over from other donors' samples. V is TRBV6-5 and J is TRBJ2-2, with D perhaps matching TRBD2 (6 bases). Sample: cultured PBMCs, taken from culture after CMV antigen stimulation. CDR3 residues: CASRPPGLNTGELFF. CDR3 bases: TGTGCCAGCAGGCCGCCGGGACTCAACACCGGGGAGCTGTTTTTT.